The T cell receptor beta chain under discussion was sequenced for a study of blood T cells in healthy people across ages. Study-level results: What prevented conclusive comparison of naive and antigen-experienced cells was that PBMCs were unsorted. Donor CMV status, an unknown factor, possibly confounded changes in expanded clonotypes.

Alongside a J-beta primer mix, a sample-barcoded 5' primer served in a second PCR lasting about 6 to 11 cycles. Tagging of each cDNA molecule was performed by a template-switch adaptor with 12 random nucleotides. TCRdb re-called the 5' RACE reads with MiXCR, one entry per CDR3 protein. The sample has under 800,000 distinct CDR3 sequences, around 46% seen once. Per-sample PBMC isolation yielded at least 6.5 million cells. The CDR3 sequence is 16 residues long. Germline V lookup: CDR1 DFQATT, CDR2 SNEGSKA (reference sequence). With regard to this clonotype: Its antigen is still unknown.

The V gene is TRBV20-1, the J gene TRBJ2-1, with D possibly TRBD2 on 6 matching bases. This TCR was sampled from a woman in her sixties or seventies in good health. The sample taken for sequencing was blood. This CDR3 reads CKGLGGAEGIEGEQFF. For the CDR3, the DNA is TGCAAAGGTCTTGGAGGGGCAGAGGGGATAGAAGGTGAGCAGTTCTTC.